What follows are 9 T cell receptor beta chains derived from one specimen sequenced in a study of long-term antiretroviral therapy in people with HIV. Sequencing used immunoSEQ v3.0 at survey level. Produced via immunoSEQ multiplex PCR; TCRdb's table is partial and in-frame only. The sample holds 25,000 to 35,000 clones; approximately 78% are singletons and the top ten take 12% to 15%. The sample here was unsorted PBMCs, taken 2.9 years after starting antiretroviral therapy. The receptors originated from a man between 45 and 60 years old with HIV.

This clone appeared a single time. The V call is TRBV11-2, the J call TRBJ2-7; 9 positions match TRBD2. This CDR3 spans 16 amino acids. The germline V gene has CDR1 SGHAT and CDR2 FQNNGV. V was clipped by 4 bases and J by 3 bases; unmatched bases: 10. CDR3 coding DNA: TGTGCCAGCAGCTCCCCGGCGGGGGGGGCCCGCTACGAGCAGTACTTC. Residues: CASSSPAGGARYEQYF.

The rearrangement uses TRBV19 and TRBJ1-3; 7 positions match TRBD1. The CDR3 totals 15 residues. The V and J ends lost 7 bases and 2 bases, in that order; junction bases with no gene match: 8. CDR1 is LNHDA, CDR2 SQIVND, per germline (reference sequence). The CDR3 bases are TGTGCCAGTACCCTGCGGGACAGCCCTGGAAACACCATATATTTT. Protein: CASTLRDSPGNTIYF.

V usage is TRBV9 and J usage is TRBJ1-3; tentatively, D is TRBD1 (6 bases). Germline values: CDR1 SGDLS, CDR2 YYNGEE. The germline V and J ends were trimmed by 4 bases and 1 base, with 18 bases remaining between them. The CDR3 has 17 residues. CDR3 DNA: TGTGCCAGCAGCCCACACTCTAGGGGGGATTCTGGAAACACCATATATTTT. This gives the protein CASSPHSRGDSGNTIYF.

This sequence joins TRBV18 and TRBJ1-5; no reliable D call. Trimming stripped 2 bases from V and 0 bases from J, with 8 bases between. Germline V gives CDR1 KGHSH, CDR2 LQKENI. This CDR3 contains 15 residues. The CDR3 sequence: CASSPVGYSNQPQHF. For the CDR3, the DNA is TGTGCCAGCTCACCAGTCGGATATAGCAATCAGCCCCAGCATTTT.

The chain has TRBV10-1 and TRBJ1-4; unclear D gene. The V end lost 6 bases, the J end lost 5 bases, and 16 bases lay between the germline ends. CDR1 WNHNN and CDR2 SYGVQD come from the germline V gene (reference sequence). The CDR3 length is 15 residues. CDR3 DNA: TGCGCCAGCAGCGAGGACCCCGAGTCGAATGAAAAACTGTTTTTT. Translated: CASSEDPESNEKLFF.

This clone was found once. This chain links TRBV27 with TRBJ2-1; tentative D call: TRBD1 (5 bases). The ends were cut back, 2 bases at V and 9 bases at J, with 11 bases in the middle. The V gene's germline CDR1 is MNHEY and CDR2 SMNVEV (reference sequence). This CDR3 is 13 amino acids long. CDR3: CASSLGAGLEQFF. The CDR3 DNA sequence: TGTGCCAGCAGTTTAGGGGCAGGGCTTGAGCAGTTCTTC.

J is TRBJ1-4 and V is TRBV7-9; no clear D. Per the germline V gene, CDR1 is SEHNR and CDR2 is FQNEAQ (reference sequence). V lost 5 bases and J lost 1, with 17 bases in between. The CDR3 has 17 residues. Here the CDR3 DNA reads TGTGCCAGCAGCCCTTCGAGGCACACCAAAACTAATGAAAAACTGTTTTTT. It codes for CASSPSRHTKTNEKLFF. Together with reference TRBV7-9 and TRBJ1-4, the CDR3 gives the full variable domain: DTGVSQNPRHKITKRGQNVTFRCDPISEHNRLYWYRQTLGQGPEFLTYFQNEAQLEKSRLLSDRFSAERPKGSFSTLEIQRTEQGDSAMYLCASSPSRHTKTNEKLFFGSGTQLSVL.

V and J are TRBV7-9 and TRBJ2-3, with no clear D. This CDR3 comprises 13 residues. Germline values: CDR1 SEHNR, CDR2 FQNEAQ (reference sequence). Trimming stripped 6 bases from V and 1 base from J, with 8 bases between. This CDR3 is CASSDARTDTQYF. CDR3 bases: TGTGCCAGCAGTGACGCCCGCACAGATACGCAGTATTTT.

The chain couples TRBV6-5 to TRBJ1-6; weak D call: TRBD1 (6 bases). Germline V lookup: CDR1 MNHEY, CDR2 SVGAGI. The CDR3 extends over 14 amino acids. The V end was cut by 2 bases, the J end by 11 bases, with 13 bases between. The CDR3 sequence is CASSYRGQGAPLHF. The DNA for the CDR3 is TGTGCCAGCAGTTACAGGGGACAAGGGGCACCCCTCCACTTT.